Detailed here is one TCR beta chain. Its target is unknown. At one of its ends the junction is not consistent with the germline gene, which may arise from a read error. This record comes from a study of read filtering for tumor transcriptome and immune sequencing. Overall study context: Patients were approximately 17 male and 11 to 15 female, mean age roughly 70 years, range about 47 to 85. TCR-mapped reads were about 3.5 to 11 million with IR-seq versus roughly 75 to 1,400 with RNA-seq. The study's findings and limits: Correlation between methods rose after single-read clonotypes were removed.

From about 400 ng of RNA, a library with molecular barcoded alpha/delta and beta/gamma adaptors was made. TCRdb called the reads again in MiXCR, with one record for every CDR3 protein. The sample has some 22,000 distinct CDR3 sequences, 12% to 15% seen once. The CDR3 is 15 residues long. CDR1 SEHNR and CDR2 FQNEAQ come from the germline V gene (reference sequence). The source is a donor aged 40 or over with multiple myeloma. Sequencing input: a population of CD138-negative cells sorted from bone marrow. This rearrangement joins TRBV7-9 to TRBJ2-7, with D perhaps given as TRBD1 or TRBD2 (5 bases each). For the CDR3, the DNA is TGTGTCAGCAGCTACCGGGACGGAGAACTCTACGAGCAGTACTTC. This gives the protein CVSSYRDGELYEQYF.